The 21 T cell receptor beta chains in this list originate from one sample, sequenced in a study of beta chain features in type 1 diabetes. Findings of the study overall: The study found moderately but significantly shorter TCRB CDR3s in all four CD4+ subsets of Type 1 diabetes patients.

Every isolated RNA sample was fully reverse transcribed, so sequencing captured expressed TCRB transcripts. Produced via immunoSEQ multiplex PCR; TCRdb's table is partial and in-frame only. The data show about 48,000 clones, 35% to 50% seen once. No antigen has been assigned to these receptors. Sample: Tregs from blood. These receptors came from a man aged 25-45 years with type 1 diabetes.

The chain has TRBV6-1 and TRBJ2-1; D possibly corresponds to TRBD2 (6 bases). The V gene lost 8 bases and the J gene lost 8 bases, with 16 bases spanning the gap. The length of the CDR3 is 13 residues. Germline values: CDR1 MNHNS, CDR2 SASEGT. The CDR3 bases are TGTGCCAGCGGAGGGCCACCAGTGTATGAGCAGTTCTTC. Translation: CASGGPPVYEQFF.

This clone has just one count. The chain uses TRBV6-1 and TRBJ2-1; D perhaps matches TRBD2 (6 bases). This CDR3 is built from 12 residues. Germline values: CDR1 MNHNS, CDR2 SASEGT. Trimming stripped 5 bases from V and 12 bases from J, with 14 bases between. CDR3 sequence: CASSLGAGMQFF. The CDR3, as DNA: TGTGCCAGCAGTTTGGGCGCGGGAATGCAGTTCTTC.

This clone came up once. Other DNA variants within this sample encode the same CDR3. The gene calls are TRBV5-1 and TRBJ1-1; no clear D gene. This CDR3 spans 13 amino acids. V was pared by 6 bases and J by 6 bases, with 15 bases between. Germline CDR1 and CDR2: SGHRS and YFSETQ. The CDR3 bases are TGCGCCAGCATGCATCAGACCGGGGCTGAAGCTTTCTTT. Translating it yields CASMHQTGAEAFF.

The genes are TRBV7-2 and TRBJ2-7; TRBD2 is a possible D gene (5 bases). The CDR3 totals 14 residues. V was shortened by 4 bases and J by 1 base, with 11 bases between the two germline ends. Per the germline V gene, CDR1 is SGHTA and CDR2 is FQGNSA. CDR3 in DNA: TGTGCCAGCAGCTCCCAAGGAGGATCCTACGAGCAGTACTTC. This translates into CASSSQGGSYEQYF.

This chain connects TRBV30 to TRBJ2-3, with unresolved D. The CDR3 spans 15 residues. Germline V gene sequence: CDR1 GTSNPN, CDR2 SVGIG (reference sequence). V was pared by 2 bases and J by 0 bases, with 12 bases between. The CDR3 coding sequence is TGTGCCTGGAGTCGAGGCTCCACTAGCACAGATACGCAGTATTTT. As protein: CAWSRGSTSTDTQYF.

This chain's CDR3 is CASSFGGEQYF. The CDR3 nucleotides read TGTGCCAGCAGTTTCGGGGGCGAGCAGTACTTC. The rearrangement uses TRBV6-1 and TRBJ2-7; a weak D match, TRBD2 (6 bases). Germline V gene data show CDR1 as MNHNS and CDR2 as SASEGT. V lost 5 bases and J 6 bases, leaving 8 bases between the germline ends. CDR3 length: 11 residues.

This clone has only a few counts. The rearrangement uses TRBV28 and TRBJ2-7; TRBD2 aligns across 12 bases. This CDR3 region has 16 residues. Germline V gives CDR1 MDHEN, CDR2 SYDVKM. The trim removed 3 bases at V and 1 base at J, leaving 4 bases unmatched. Written as DNA, the CDR3 is TGTGCCAGCAGTTTGAGTGGACTAGCGGGATCCTACGAGCAGTACTTC. Its translation is CASSLSGLAGSYEQYF.

V usage is TRBV28 and J usage is TRBJ2-5, with 16 bases fitting TRBD2. With 3 bases clipped from V and 9 bases from J, the junction kept 4 bases outside the gene matches. Germline assignment: CDR1 MDHEN and CDR2 SYDVKM. The CDR3 covers 15 residues. CDR3 DNA sequence: TGTGCCAGCAGTTTTGGGACTAGCGGGAGGGGGCCCCAGTACTTC. Amino acid sequence: CASSFGTSGRGPQYF.

V gene TRBV7-9 combines with J gene TRBJ1-1; D not certain. The CDR3 runs 14 residues. V dropped 4 bases and J dropped 5 bases, with 14 bases sitting between them. CDR1 is SEHNR and CDR2 is FQNEAQ in the germline V gene (reference sequence). The CDR3 DNA sequence: TGTGCCAGCAGCTACCCGCGAGTCGGGACTGAAGCTTTCTTT. Translation gives CASSYPRVGTEAFF.

The chain uses TRBV15 and TRBJ1-4; 7 bases fit TRBD1. Germline CDR1 reads LNHNV; CDR2 reads YYDKDF (reference sequence). The CDR3 totals 13 residues. The V segment lost 3 bases and the J segment 7 bases; nucleotides outside the gene matches: 2. The CDR3 loop reads CATSRTGSEKLFF. The DNA of the CDR3 is TGTGCCACCAGCAGGACAGGGTCTGAAAAACTGTTTTTT.

The chain uses TRBV14 and TRBJ2-5; TRBD2 agrees at 8 bases. This CDR3 region has 19 residues. The V and J ends lost 0 bases and 5 bases, in that order; junction bases with no gene match: 17. From germline, CDR1 is SGHDN and CDR2 FVKESK. The CDR3 DNA sequence: TGTGCCAGCAGCCAAGACCCTTCTTTAGCGGGACCCTCCCTGGAGACCCAGTACTTC. Translating gives CASSQDPSLAGPSLETQYF.

The V gene is TRBV29-1, the J gene TRBJ2-5; maybe TRBD2 (6 bases). V lost 6 bases and J lost 4, with 21 bases in between. The CDR3 loop spans 15 amino acids. Germline V gene lookup returns CDR1 SQVTM and CDR2 ANQGSEA. This CDR3 reads CSVLGLRGERETQYF. In nucleotides, the CDR3 is TGCAGCGTCCTGGGACTCCGAGGAGAGAGAGAGACCCAGTACTTC.

The sample holds a few counts of this clone. The J gene is TRBJ2-6, the V gene TRBV5-1; D gene unclear. The V and J ends lost 0 bases and 2 bases respectively, with 12 bases between them. The CDR3 length is 17 residues. Germline CDR1 reads SGHRS; CDR2 reads YFSETQ. The CDR3 DNA reads as TGCGCCAGCAGCTTGGGATCTATCAGGACTGGGGCCAACGTCCTGACTTTC. This translates into CASSLGSIRTGANVLTF. Full variable domain (missing parts from reference TRBV5-1 and TRBJ2-6): KAGVTQTPRYLIKTRGQQVTLSCSPISGHRSVSWYQQTPGQGLQFLFEYFSETQRNKGNFPGRFSGRQFSNSRSEMNVSTLELGDSALYLCASSLGSIRTGANVLTFGAGSRLTVL.

This clone was found a few times. V and J are TRBV29-1 and TRBJ2-3; 9 bases line up with TRBD1. The CDR3 consists of 20 residues. Germline V gene data show CDR1 as SQVTM and CDR2 as ANQGSEA. The trim removed 4 bases at V and 3 bases at J, leaving 23 bases unmatched. The CDR3 bases are TGCAGCGTTGTCACGCTTGGACAGGGGCTGGCGGGAAGCATAACAGATACGCAGTATTTT. Its protein is CSVVTLGQGLAGSITDTQYF.

The rearrangement links TRBV7-9 to TRBJ2-2; 8 nucleotides line up with TRBD1. The germline gives CDR1 SEHNR, CDR2 FQNEAQ (reference sequence). Unmatched junction bases numbered 6, after V lost 3 bases and J lost 6 bases. The CDR3 has 15 residues. The CDR3, as DNA: TGTGCCAGCAGCTTTGGAGACAGGGGCCCCGGGGAGCTGTTTTTT. Translated: CASSFGDRGPGELFF.

The chain carries TRBV6-6 and TRBJ2-1, with 8 positions matching TRBD2. The CDR3 covers 14 residues. Per germline, CDR1 MNHNY and CDR2 SVGAGI (reference sequence). Losses at the gene ends were 2 bases for V and 9 bases for J; bases not matched to a gene: 6. CDR3 sequence: CASSYKRERGEQFF. The CDR3 coding sequence is TGTGCCAGCAGTTACAAGCGGGAGAGGGGTGAGCAGTTCTTC.

J is TRBJ1-1 and V is TRBV18; TRBD1 is a possible D gene (5 bases). CDR3 length equals 16 residues. The germline gives CDR1 KGHSH, CDR2 LQKENI. V lost 2 bases, J lost 4 bases, and 17 bases lay in between. Written as DNA, the CDR3 is TGTGCCAGCTCACCAAGGGTTCAGGGTGTGGGCACTGAAGCTTTCTTT. Its translation is CASSPRVQGVGTEAFF.

This clone is deemed medium-sized. The chain is built from TRBV7-8 and TRBJ2-4; TRBD1 matches 7 bases. This CDR3 spans 14 amino acids. With 4 bases clipped from V and 2 bases from J, the junction kept 2 bases outside the gene matches. Per germline, CDR1 SGHVS and CDR2 FQNEAQ. CDR3 amino acids: CASSYRGSKNIQYF. The CDR3 DNA reads TGTGCCAGCAGCTACAGGGGCTCCAAAAACATTCAGTACTTC.

This chain uses TRBV7-9 with TRBJ1-2; D is undetermined. Trimming removed 2 bases from V and 5 bases from J, with 15 bases in between. The CDR3 runs 15 residues. CDR1 is SEHNR, CDR2 FQNEAQ, per germline (reference sequence). DNA for the CDR3: TGTGCCAGCAGCTTACTGAGGGAGTCTCTGTATGGCTACACCTTC. It is translated as CASSLLRESLYGYTF.

This clone was seen more than once but under ten times. This sequence joins TRBV10-3 and TRBJ1-2; 7 nucleotides agree with TRBD1. Trimming took 9 bases from V and 2 from J; bases not matched to a gene: 6. Germline-derived CDR1 and CDR2 are ENHRY and SYGVKD. The CDR3 spans 13 residues. This CDR3 is CAIGTEKNYGYTF. The CDR3 DNA reads TGTGCCATTGGGACAGAAAAAAACTATGGCTACACCTTC.

The V call is TRBV7-2, the J call TRBJ1-5; 9 bases map to TRBD1. The CDR3 loop spans 16 amino acids. V shed 5 bases and J 4 bases; nucleotides not matched to a gene: 9. Germline CDR1 reads SGHTA; CDR2 reads FQGNSA. CDR3 DNA sequence: TGTGCCAGCAGCCCTGGGGGGACAGGGCGGAATCAGCCCCAGCATTTT. Its translation is CASSPGGTGRNQPQHF.